This TCR beta chain was identified in a study of Graves' ophthalmopathy and Graves' hyperthyroidism. Other autoimmune diseases, uncontrolled infections, pregnancy and lactation each led to patient exclusion. Clinical symptoms and serum thyroxine were used for diagnosis; TRAb, thyroid ultrasound and orbital computed tomography were also relied on. Amplified TCR beta CDR3 regions were obtained using RNA transcripts as template. Second-round multiplex PCR came after a first-round RT-PCR that employed HTBI primers. A single record per CDR3 protein comes from TCRdb applying MiXCR to the multiplex PCR reads. The table shows just over 400,000 distinct CDR3 sequences, with roughly 20% occurring only once. Study observations and caveats: The majority of expanded thyroid clonotypes above 0.001 frequency also occurred in blood.

This clonotype was counted ten times or more. Its antigen is still unknown. The sequence derives from a woman between 18 and 29 years old with stable Graves' hyperthyroidism. Material: peripheral blood.

CDR3 sequence (DNA): TGTGCCAGCATCAGTACAGGGGGCGTCACTGAAGCTTTCTTT. Encoded protein: CASISTGGVTEAFF. The genes are TRBV6-1 and TRBJ1-1, with TRBD1 identical over 9 bases. The CDR3 consists of 14 residues. Germline loops: CDR1 MNHNS, CDR2 SASEGT. V was clipped by 7 bases and J by 4 bases; unmatched bases: 7.